This T cell receptor (beta chain) was documented in a study of blood T cell repertoires in COVID-19. For the study at large: From the United States, Italy and Spain came samples of acute and convalescent COVID-19. T cells, B-cell-depleted T cells, or PBMCs supplied cDNA or gDNA.

Source study methods: Amplification of reference gene primers was used by the study to estimate nucleated cell counts. Here immunoSEQ multiplex PCR was the method, and the copy in TCRdb shows in-frame clones only, minus some. V, J and clone size are taken as reported in that table, and D and trimming were inferred from the DNA itself. The table shows 150,000 to 200,000 clones, with 81% occurring only once. V lost 9 bases, J lost 7 bases, and 10 bases lay in between. The CDR3 length is 11 residues. It was during active infection that Seattle patients were enrolled and then longitudinally followed. The sequenced material came from peripheral blood. The genes are TRBV12-3 or TRBV12-4 and TRBJ2-1, with D tentatively TRBD2 (5 bases). The TCR sequence derives from a woman of 80 years or more with COVID-19, enrolled during active disease. The CDR3 region is CASQRGNEQFF. CDR3 sequence (DNA): TGTGCCAGTCAAAGAGGGAATGAGCAGTTCTTC.